The clone carrying this T cell receptor (beta chain) occurred once. This entry belongs to a study of T cell responses to AZD1222 COVID-19 vaccine. Using immunoSEQ multiplex PCR, the repertoire was profiled, and TCRdb retains in-frame clones only, with some absent. The sample has about 150,000 clones, about 92% seen once. This clonotype originated in an adult in good health. Source: peripheral blood, taken on day 0 of AZD1222 vaccination.

The CDR3 DNA sequence: TGCGCCAGCAGGGGTGGTAGCACAGATACGCAGTATTTT. It is translated as CASRGGSTDTQYF. The chain links TRBV5-1 to TRBJ2-3; D call uncertain. Germline CDR1 reads SGHRS; CDR2 reads YFSETQ. V shed 5 bases and J shed 0 bases, with 7 bases lying between them. The CDR3 loop spans 13 amino acids.